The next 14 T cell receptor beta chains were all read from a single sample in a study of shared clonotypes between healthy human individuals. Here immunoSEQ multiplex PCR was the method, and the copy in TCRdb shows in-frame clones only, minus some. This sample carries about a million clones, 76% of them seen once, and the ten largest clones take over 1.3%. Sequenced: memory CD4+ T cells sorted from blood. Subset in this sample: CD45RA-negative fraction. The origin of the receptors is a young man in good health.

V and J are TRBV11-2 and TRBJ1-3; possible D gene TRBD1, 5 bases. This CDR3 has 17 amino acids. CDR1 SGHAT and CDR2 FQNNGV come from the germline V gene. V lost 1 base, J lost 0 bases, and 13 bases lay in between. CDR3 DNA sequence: TGTGCCAGCAGCTTAGCAAGCGGGGGTTTCTCTGGAAACACCATATATTTT. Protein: CASSLASGGFSGNTIYF.

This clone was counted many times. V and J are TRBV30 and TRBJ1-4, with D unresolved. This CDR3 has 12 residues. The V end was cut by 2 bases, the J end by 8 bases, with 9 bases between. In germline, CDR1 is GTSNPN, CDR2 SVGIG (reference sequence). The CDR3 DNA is TGTGCCTGGAGTCGACTGGGGGAAAAACTGTTTTTT. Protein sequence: CAWSRLGEKLFF.

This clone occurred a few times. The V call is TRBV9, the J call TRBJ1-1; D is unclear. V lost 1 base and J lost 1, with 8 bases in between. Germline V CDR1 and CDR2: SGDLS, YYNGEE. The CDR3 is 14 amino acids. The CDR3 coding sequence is TGTGCCAGCAGCGTATTAAGTCAGAACACTGAAGCTTTCTTT. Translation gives CASSVLSQNTEAFF.

CDR3: CASSSSLDTDTQYF. The CDR3 coding sequence is TGTGCCAGCAGTTCGTCCCTGGATACAGATACGCAGTATTTT. This chain links TRBV25-1 with TRBJ2-3; D unresolved. The CDR3 has 14 amino acids. Per the germline V gene, CDR1 is MGHDK and CDR2 is SYGVNS. V was shortened by 5 bases and J by 3 bases, with 12 bases between the two germline ends.

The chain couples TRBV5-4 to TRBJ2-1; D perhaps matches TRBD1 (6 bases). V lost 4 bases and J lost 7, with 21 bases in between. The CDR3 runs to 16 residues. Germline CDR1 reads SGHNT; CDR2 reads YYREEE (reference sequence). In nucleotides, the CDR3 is TGTGCCAGCAGCCAGCCCGGGACACCCCGAGGTAATGAGCAGTTCTTC. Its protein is CASSQPGTPRGNEQFF.

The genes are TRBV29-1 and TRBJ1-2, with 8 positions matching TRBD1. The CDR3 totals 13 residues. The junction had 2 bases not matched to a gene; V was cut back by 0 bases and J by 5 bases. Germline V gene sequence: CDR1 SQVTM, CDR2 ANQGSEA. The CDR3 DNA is TGCAGCGTTGAAGACCAGGGGGCATATGGCTACACCTTC. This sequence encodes CSVEDQGAYGYTF. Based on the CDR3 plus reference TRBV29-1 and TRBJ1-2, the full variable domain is SAVISQKPSRDICQRGTSLTIQCQVDSQVTMMFWYRQQPGQSLTLIATANQGSEATYESGFVIDKFPISRPNLTFSTLTVSNMSPEDSSIYLCSVEDQGAYGYTFGSGTRLTVV.

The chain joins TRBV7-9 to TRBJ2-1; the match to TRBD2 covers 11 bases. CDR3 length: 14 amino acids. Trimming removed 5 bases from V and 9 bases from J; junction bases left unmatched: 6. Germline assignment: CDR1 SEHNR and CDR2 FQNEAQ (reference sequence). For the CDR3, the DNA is TGTGCCAGCAGCATACTAGCGGGGGAGGGTGAGCAGTTCTTC. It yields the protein CASSILAGEGEQFF.

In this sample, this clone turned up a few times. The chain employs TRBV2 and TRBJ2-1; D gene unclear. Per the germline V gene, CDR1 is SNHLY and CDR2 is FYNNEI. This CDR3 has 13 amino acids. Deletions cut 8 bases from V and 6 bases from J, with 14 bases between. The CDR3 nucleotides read TGTGCCAGCGGCGAGTGGGGTTCCAATGAGCAGTTCTTC. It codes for CASGEWGSNEQFF.

CDR3 amino acids: CASTDRERAFGEKLFF. The CDR3 DNA sequence: TGTGCCAGTACGGACAGGGAAAGAGCGTTCGGAGAAAAACTGTTTTTT. The V call is TRBV19, the J call TRBJ1-4; 8 nucleotides match TRBD1. The CDR3 runs to 16 residues. The V gene end was trimmed by 7 bases and the J gene end by 8 bases; junction bases not matched to a gene: 15. CDR1 is LNHDA, CDR2 SQIVND, per germline (reference sequence).

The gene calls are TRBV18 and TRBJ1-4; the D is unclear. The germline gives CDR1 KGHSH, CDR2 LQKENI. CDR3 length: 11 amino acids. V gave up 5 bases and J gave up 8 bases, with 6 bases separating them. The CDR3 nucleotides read TGTGCCAGCTCATCCGACGAAAAACTGTTTTTT. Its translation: CASSSDEKLFF.

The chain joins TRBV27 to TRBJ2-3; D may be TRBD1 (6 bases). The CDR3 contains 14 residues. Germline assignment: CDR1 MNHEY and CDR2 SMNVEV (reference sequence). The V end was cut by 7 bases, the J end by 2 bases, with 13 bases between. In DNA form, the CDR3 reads TGTGCCAGCAAGGAAAGGGGGTTCACAGATACGCAGTATTTT. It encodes CASKERGFTDTQYF.

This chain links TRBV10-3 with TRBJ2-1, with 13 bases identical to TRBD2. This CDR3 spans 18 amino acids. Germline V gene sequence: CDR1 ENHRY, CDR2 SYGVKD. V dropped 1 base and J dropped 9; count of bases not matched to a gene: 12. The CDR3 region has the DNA TGTGCCATCAGTGAGTGGACTAGCGGGGGAAGAAGAGTCAGTGAGCAGTTCTTC. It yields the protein CAISEWTSGGRRVSEQFF.

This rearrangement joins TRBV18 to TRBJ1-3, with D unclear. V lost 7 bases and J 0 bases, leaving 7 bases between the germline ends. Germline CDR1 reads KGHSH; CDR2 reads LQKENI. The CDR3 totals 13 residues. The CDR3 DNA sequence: TGTGCCAGCTATGAGAGCTCTGGAAACACCATATATTTT. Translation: CASYESSGNTIYF.

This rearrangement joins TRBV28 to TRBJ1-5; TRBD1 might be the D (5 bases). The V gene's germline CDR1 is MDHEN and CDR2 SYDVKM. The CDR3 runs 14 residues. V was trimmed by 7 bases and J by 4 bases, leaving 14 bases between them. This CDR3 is CASTLSRENQPQHF. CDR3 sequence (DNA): TGTGCCAGCACCCTCTCCAGGGAAAATCAGCCCCAGCATTTT.